The T cell receptor beta chain described here comes from a study of OX40 agonist ivuxolimab in advanced cancers. Data came from immunoSEQ multiplex PCR; TCRdb stores just in-frame clones and leaves some out. The sample has roughly 8,100 clones, about 81% seen once. The TCR sequence derives from an adult with an advanced solid tumor such as melanoma, head and neck, liver or kidney cancer. Here the sequenced sample was CD4+ or CD8+ T cells sorted from blood, taken in a trial of the OX40 agonist ivuxolimab.

CDR3 sequence (DNA): TGTGCCAGCAGTTCTCCAGGGGATGTGAACTATGGCTACACCTTC. Protein product: CASSSPGDVNYGYTF. The J gene is TRBJ1-2, the V gene TRBV7-9, with a weak D call TRBD1 (6 bases). V was cut by 6 bases and J by 2 bases, with 16 bases left in between. The germline V gene encodes CDR1 SEHNR and CDR2 FQNEAQ (reference sequence). The CDR3 is made up of 15 amino acids.